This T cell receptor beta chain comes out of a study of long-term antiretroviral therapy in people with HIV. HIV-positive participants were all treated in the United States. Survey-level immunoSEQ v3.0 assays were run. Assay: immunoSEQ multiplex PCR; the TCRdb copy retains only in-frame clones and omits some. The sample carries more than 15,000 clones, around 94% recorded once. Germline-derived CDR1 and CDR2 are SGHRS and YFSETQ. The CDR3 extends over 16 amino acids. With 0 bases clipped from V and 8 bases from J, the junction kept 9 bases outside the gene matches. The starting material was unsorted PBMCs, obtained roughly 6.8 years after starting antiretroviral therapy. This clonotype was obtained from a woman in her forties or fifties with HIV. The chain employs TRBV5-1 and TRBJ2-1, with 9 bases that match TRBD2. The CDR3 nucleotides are TGCGCCAGCAGCTTGGTGGTAGCGGGAGATGGTTATGAGCAGTTCTTC. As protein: CASSLVVAGDGYEQFF. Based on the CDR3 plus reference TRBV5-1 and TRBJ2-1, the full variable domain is KAGVTQTPRYLIKTRGQQVTLSCSPISGHRSVSWYQQTPGQGLQFLFEYFSETQRNKGNFPGRFSGRQFSNSRSEMNVSTLELGDSALYLCASSLVVAGDGYEQFFGPGTRLTVL.